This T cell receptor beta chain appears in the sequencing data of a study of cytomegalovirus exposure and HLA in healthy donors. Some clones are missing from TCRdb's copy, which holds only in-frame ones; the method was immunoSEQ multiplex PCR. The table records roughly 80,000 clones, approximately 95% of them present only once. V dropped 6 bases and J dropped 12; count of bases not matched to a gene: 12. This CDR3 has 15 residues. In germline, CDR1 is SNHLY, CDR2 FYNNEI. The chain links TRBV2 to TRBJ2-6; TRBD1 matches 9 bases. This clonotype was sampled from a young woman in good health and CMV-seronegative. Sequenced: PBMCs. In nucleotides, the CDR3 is TGTGCCAGCAGCGCAAGCCGGACAGGGGTACCCGTCCTGACTTTC. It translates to CASSASRTGVPVLTF.